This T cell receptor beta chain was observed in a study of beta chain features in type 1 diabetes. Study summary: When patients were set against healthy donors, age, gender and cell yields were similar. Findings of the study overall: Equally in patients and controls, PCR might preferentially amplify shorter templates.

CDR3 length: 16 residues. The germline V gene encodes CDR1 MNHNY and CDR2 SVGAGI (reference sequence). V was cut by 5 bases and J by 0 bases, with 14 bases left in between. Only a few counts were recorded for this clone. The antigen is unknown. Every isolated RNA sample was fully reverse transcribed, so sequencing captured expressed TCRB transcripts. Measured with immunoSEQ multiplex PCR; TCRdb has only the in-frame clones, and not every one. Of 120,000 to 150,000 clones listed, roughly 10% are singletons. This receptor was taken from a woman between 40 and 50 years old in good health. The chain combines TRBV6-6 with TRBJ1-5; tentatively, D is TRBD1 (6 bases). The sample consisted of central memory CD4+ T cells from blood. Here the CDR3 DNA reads TGTGCCAGCAGTCAAGGGGGACGGTATAGCAATCAGCCCCAGCATTTT. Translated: CASSQGGRYSNQPQHF.